This T cell receptor beta chain comes out of a study of T cell repertoires in cytomegalovirus infection. About the study: Public signatures in TCR beta pointed to CMV infection and matching HLA type.

MiXCR, run by TCRdb on the reads, gives a single entry per CDR3 protein. The sample consists of some 300,000 distinct CDR3 sequences, around 9.6% of them appearing once. Germline assignment: CDR1 SNHLY and CDR2 FYNNEI. Trimming left V 4 bases short and J 7 bases short, with 4 bases between. This CDR3 contains 11 residues. This clonotype was recorded many times. Its antigen is currently unknown. Study results and limitations: The cumulative frequency of public TCR beta families identified carriers of CMV plus the relevant HLA. The ex vivo response was dominated by HLA-C-restricted CMV-specific TCR beta clonotypes.

The sample consisted of PBMCs. The genes are TRBV2 and TRBJ2-2; D not certain. This sequence originates from a human donor in good health (CMV status not recorded). Some clones in this sample may be carry-over from other donors' samples. CDR3: CASSADGELFF. The CDR3 bases are TGTGCCAGCAGTGCGGACGGGGAGCTGTTTTTT.